Sequencing of this TCR beta chain was carried out in a study of long-term antiretroviral therapy in people with HIV. Study observations and caveats: ART-treated samples gained diversity yet remained below transplant donor controls. Comparison with controls showed narrower CDR3 length ranges in HIV repertoires.

Trimming shortened V by 6 bases and J by 6 bases, and 17 bases separated the two germline ends. The CDR3 consists of 14 residues. CDR1 LGHNT and CDR2 FRNRAP come from the germline V gene. The libraries were made with immunoSEQ v3.0 at survey level. The method was immunoSEQ multiplex PCR; TCRdb's version includes in-frame clones alone and lacks a portion of them. The repertoire consists of 20,000 to 25,000 clones, with approximately 82% occurring once and the leading ten covering around 6%. This clone was observed a single time. The antigen is undetermined. Sequencing used unsorted PBMCs, obtained 0.2 years after starting antiretroviral therapy. The receptor comes from a woman in her 30s with HIV. The V and J genes are TRBV12-5 and TRBJ1-2; TRBD1 is a possible D gene (6 bases). The CDR3 DNA is TGTGCTAGTGGCATCGGGGGGGGCGTTGATGGCTACACCTTC. It codes for CASGIGGGVDGYTF.